This TCR beta chain was obtained from a study of OX40 agonist ivuxolimab in advanced cancers. Clones were sequenced by immunoSEQ multiplex PCR, and TCRdb holds only the in-frame ones, with some missing. The sample consists of approximately 17,000 clones, roughly four fifths of them appearing once. This CDR3 region has 18 residues. The germline gives CDR1 SGHTA, CDR2 FQGNSA. Trimming at V came to 1 base and at J to 5 bases, leaving 15 bases not matched to a gene. This specimen consisted of CD4+ or CD8+ T cells sorted from blood, obtained in a trial of the OX40 agonist ivuxolimab. The chain carries TRBV7-2 and TRBJ2-7; TRBD2 matches 9 bases. This TCR was recovered from an adult with an advanced solid tumor such as melanoma, head and neck, liver or kidney cancer. DNA for the CDR3: TGTGCCAGCAGCTTAGTGTCCCTAGCGGGAAAAGGTAGGGACGAGCAGTACTTC. It translates to CASSLVSLAGKGRDEQYF.